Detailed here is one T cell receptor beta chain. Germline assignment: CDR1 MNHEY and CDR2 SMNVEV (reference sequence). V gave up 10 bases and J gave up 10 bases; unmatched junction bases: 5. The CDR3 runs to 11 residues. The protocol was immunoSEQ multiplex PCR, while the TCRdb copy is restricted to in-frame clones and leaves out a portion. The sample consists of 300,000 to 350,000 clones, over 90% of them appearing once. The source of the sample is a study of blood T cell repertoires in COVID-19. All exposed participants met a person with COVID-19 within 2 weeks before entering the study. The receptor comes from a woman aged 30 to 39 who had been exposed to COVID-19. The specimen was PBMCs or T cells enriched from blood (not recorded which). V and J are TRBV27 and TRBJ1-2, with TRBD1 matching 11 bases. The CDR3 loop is CAIGQGALYTF. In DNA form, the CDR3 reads TGTGCCATCGGACAGGGGGCCCTCTACACCTTC.